This entry lists 29 T cell receptor beta chains sequenced from one sample in a study of blood T cell repertoires in COVID-19. Sequencing was performed with immunoSEQ multiplex PCR; in TCRdb, only in-frame clones are kept and a portion is missing. The table shows 250,000 to 350,000 clones, with roughly 87% occurring only once. Material: PBMCs or T cells enriched from blood (not recorded which). Source of these receptors: a woman between 18 and 29 years old who had recovered from COVID-19.

The V call is TRBV15, the J call TRBJ2-7, with TRBD2 matching 9 bases. Germline V gives CDR1 LNHNV, CDR2 YYDKDF (reference sequence). The CDR3 spans 14 residues. With 0 bases clipped from V and 8 bases from J, the junction kept 5 bases outside the gene matches. This CDR3 is CATSRDKLAGKQYF. Here the CDR3 DNA reads TGTGCCACCAGCAGAGATAAGCTAGCGGGGAAGCAGTACTTC.

This sequence joins TRBV19 and TRBJ1-5, with D maybe TRBD1 (5 bases). The CDR3 is 14 residues long. Germline values: CDR1 LNHDA, CDR2 SQIVND (reference sequence). V was trimmed by 6 bases and J by 0 bases, leaving 9 bases between them. The CDR3 region is CASSHRYSNQPQHF. The CDR3 nucleotides are TGTGCCAGTAGCCACAGGTATAGCAATCAGCCCCAGCATTTT.

The CDR3 DNA reads TGTGCCAGCTCACCTCGAGAGGAATGGGAGACCCAGTACTTC. Its protein product is CASSPREEWETQYF. This sequence joins TRBV18 and TRBJ2-5; D gene ambiguous. The V end was cut by 3 bases, the J end by 5 bases, with 13 bases between. Germline CDR1 and CDR2: KGHSH and LQKENI. The CDR3 runs 14 residues.

The V gene is TRBV6-5, the J gene TRBJ2-7; 11 positions agree with TRBD1. There are 14 residues in the CDR3. Per the germline V gene, CDR1 is MNHEY and CDR2 is SVGAGI. V gave up 6 bases and J gave up 4 bases; unmatched junction bases: 5. Written as DNA, the CDR3 is TGTGCCAGCAGCCGGACAGGGGGCAATTACGAGCAGTACTTC. It specifies CASSRTGGNYEQYF.

The rearrangement uses TRBV7-9 and TRBJ2-3, with TRBD2 matching 9 bases. Germline CDR1 is SEHNR and CDR2 is FQNEAQ (reference sequence). Trimming at V came to 5 bases and at J to 4 bases, leaving 10 bases not matched to a gene. The CDR3 totals 16 residues. The CDR3 is CASSPRIAGEADTQYF. Written as DNA, the CDR3 is TGTGCCAGCAGCCCGCGGATAGCGGGAGAGGCAGATACGCAGTATTTT.

The chain is built from TRBV18 and TRBJ2-7, with D perhaps TRBD1 (5 bases). Germline loops: CDR1 KGHSH, CDR2 LQKENI. The CDR3 length is 16 residues. Trimming removed 5 bases at V and 3 bases at J, with 20 bases between. CDR3 region: CASSASLLGAVYEQYF. The CDR3 DNA sequence: TGTGCCAGCTCAGCATCACTCCTAGGGGCCGTCTACGAGCAGTACTTC.

The chain recombines TRBV7-2 with TRBJ2-7; D possibly corresponds to TRBD2 (6 bases). V lost 1 base, J lost 0 bases, and 16 bases lay in between. Per germline, CDR1 SGHTA and CDR2 FQGNSA. The CDR3 runs 17 residues. This CDR3 reads CASSLVGTPRSSYEQYF. The DNA for the CDR3 is TGTGCCAGCAGCTTAGTTGGGACTCCTAGGAGCTCCTACGAGCAGTACTTC.

The chain's CDR3 is CASSYSLMGTNEAFF. The DNA for the CDR3 is TGTGCCAGCAGTTACTCTCTGATGGGGACAAACGAAGCTTTCTTT. The chain employs TRBV6-5 and TRBJ1-1, with a possible D match to TRBD1 (6 bases). The V end was cut by 0 bases, the J end by 8 bases, with 16 bases between. This CDR3 contains 15 residues. Germline CDR1 is MNHEY and CDR2 is SVGAGI.

The chain employs TRBV2 and TRBJ2-7; 7 bases match TRBD2. J gave up 0 bases and V 3 bases, and 11 bases lay outside the gene matches. This CDR3 is 17 amino acids long. Germline loops: CDR1 SNHLY, CDR2 FYNNEI. The CDR3 nucleotides are TGTGCCAGCAGTGAGGTAGGCCTAGCGGACGGCTCCTACGAGCAGTACTTC. Translated, it gives CASSEVGLADGSYEQYF.

The rearrangement links TRBV6-5 to TRBJ2-3; D unclear. V was pared by 6 bases and J by 6 bases, with 13 bases between. The V gene's germline CDR1 is MNHEY and CDR2 SVGAGI. This CDR3 is 13 amino acids long. DNA of the CDR3: TGTGCCAGCAGCAAATTGACAAGGGATACGCAGTATTTT. Amino acid sequence: CASSKLTRDTQYF.

This clone appeared a few times. The gene calls are TRBV9 and TRBJ2-3, with a weak D call TRBD1 (5 bases). CDR3 length equals 16 residues. Germline V gene data show CDR1 as SGDLS and CDR2 as YYNGEE. V was shortened by 0 bases and J by 2 bases, with 13 bases between the two germline ends. Written as DNA, the CDR3 is TGTGCCAGCAGCGTAGGTCAGGGTGCGTTCACAGATACGCAGTATTTT. It yields the protein CASSVGQGAFTDTQYF.

This sequence joins TRBV9 and TRBJ1-6; tentatively, D is TRBD1 (6 bases). The V end lost 0 bases, the J end lost 9 bases, and 16 bases lay between the germline ends. Germline V gene lookup returns CDR1 SGDLS and CDR2 YYNGEE. This CDR3 comprises 16 residues. The CDR3 bases are TGTGCCAGCAGCGTAGGCGTTTGGGACATGACTTCACCCCTCCACTTT. It encodes CASSVGVWDMTSPLHF.

The V call is TRBV6-4, the J call TRBJ2-1; 9 nucleotides agree with TRBD1. CDR1 and CDR2 (germline): MRHNA, SNTAGT. V lost 4 bases and J lost 3; bases outside the gene matches: 7. The CDR3 has 16 residues. The CDR3 spells CASSAQPTGGYNEQFF. For the CDR3, the DNA is TGTGCCAGCAGTGCCCAGCCGACAGGGGGCTACAATGAGCAGTTCTTC.

V and J are TRBV9 and TRBJ2-1, with D possibly TRBD2 on 6 matching bases. The CDR3 runs 13 residues. Trimming stripped 3 bases from V and 8 bases from J, with 12 bases between. CDR1 is SGDLS and CDR2 is YYNGEE in the germline V gene. In nucleotides, the CDR3 is TGTGCCAGCAGCGCCTGGGGAGGCTATGAGCAGTTCTTC. This encodes CASSAWGGYEQFF.

The chain carries TRBV18 and TRBJ1-2; D call uncertain. The germline V and J ends were trimmed by 3 bases and 3 bases, with 11 bases remaining between them. The CDR3 runs to 14 residues. CDR1 is KGHSH, CDR2 LQKENI, per germline. In DNA, the CDR3 is TGTGCCAGCTCACCGAGCGAGATTTACTATGGCTACACCTTC. It translates to CASSPSEIYYGYTF. Variable domain in full (rest from reference TRBV18 and TRBJ1-2): NAGVMQNPRHLVRRRGQEARLRCSPMKGHSHVYWYRQLPEEGLKFMVYLQKENIIDESGMPKERFSAEFPKEGPSILRIQQVVRGDSAAYFCASSPSEIYYGYTFGSGTRLTVV.

The sample holds a few counts of this clone. The chain uses TRBV11-2 and TRBJ1-6; no reliable D call. Germline V gives CDR1 SGHAT, CDR2 FQNNGV. CDR3 length: 15 amino acids. The germline V and J ends were trimmed by 3 bases and 10 bases, with 16 bases remaining between them. The CDR3 loop reads CASSFPASGQSPLHF. The CDR3 nucleotides read TGTGCCAGCAGCTTCCCGGCCTCAGGCCAATCACCCCTCCACTTT.

The chain is built from TRBV6-4 and TRBJ2-6; 8 bases fit TRBD1. CDR3 length: 20 residues. Losses at the gene ends were 0 bases for V and 1 base for J; bases not matched to a gene: 11. CDR1 and CDR2 (germline): MRHNA, SNTAGT. CDR3 DNA: TGTGCCAGCAGTGACTCGAGTATCGCAGGGGGCGCGTCTGGGGCCAACGTCCTGACTTTC. This encodes CASSDSSIAGGASGANVLTF.

The chain is built from TRBV9 and TRBJ1-5, with TRBD1 matching 10 bases. The CDR3 is 14 amino acids. The V and J ends lost 0 bases and 7 bases, in that order; junction bases with no gene match: 1. Germline loops: CDR1 SGDLS, CDR2 YYNGEE. In nucleotides, the CDR3 is TGTGCCAGCAGCGTAGGGACAGGGGGGCAGCCCCAGCATTTT. This gives the protein CASSVGTGGQPQHF.

The chain links TRBV7-2 to TRBJ2-5; D not certain. From germline, CDR1 is SGHTA and CDR2 FQGNSA. V was pared by 6 bases and J by 0 bases, with 8 bases between. This CDR3 comprises 13 residues. In nucleotides, the CDR3 is TGTGCCAGCAGTTGGGCCAACCAAGAGACCCAGTACTTC. It is translated as CASSWANQETQYF. The full variable domain, rest sourced from reference TRBV7-2 and TRBJ2-5, is GAGVSQSPSNKVTEKGKDVELRCDPISGHTALYWYRQSLGQGLEFLIYFQGNSAPDKSGLPSDRFSAERTGGSVSTLTIQRTQQEDSAVYLCASSWANQETQYFGPGTRLLVL.

The chain employs TRBV5-6 and TRBJ1-2; TRBD1 agrees at 11 bases. Trimming cost V 5 bases and J 6 bases; bases outside gene matches: 12. CDR1 and CDR2 (germline): SGHDT, YYEEEE. The CDR3 is 16 amino acids. This chain's CDR3 is CASRSYGQGAHNGYTF. CDR3 sequence (DNA): TGTGCCAGCAGATCTTACGGACAGGGGGCGCACAATGGCTACACCTTC.

Written as DNA, the CDR3 is TGCGCCAGCATTCCCCCGGTGGGGCCTAGCACAGATACGCAGTATTTT. Encoded protein: CASIPPVGPSTDTQYF. The chain carries TRBV10-1 and TRBJ2-3, with D perhaps matching TRBD1 (5 bases). The germline V and J ends were trimmed by 7 bases and 0 bases, with 17 bases remaining between them. Germline V lookup: CDR1 WNHNN, CDR2 SYGVQD (reference sequence). The CDR3 loop spans 16 amino acids.

The V and J genes are TRBV7-2 and TRBJ2-1; TRBD2 agrees at 9 bases. The CDR3 is made up of 17 amino acids. Germline V gene lookup returns CDR1 SGHTA and CDR2 FQGNSA. The junction had 10 bases not matched to a gene; V was cut back by 0 bases and J by 7 bases. The CDR3 coding sequence is TGTGCCAGCAGCTTAGCGGGAGCGCTAGCGGGATGGAATGAGCAGTTCTTC. This encodes CASSLAGALAGWNEQFF.

The chain recombines TRBV3-1 (or the pseudogene TRBV3-2) with TRBJ1-3, with TRBD1 as a possible D gene (6 bases). V dropped 6 bases and J dropped 0 bases, with 12 bases sitting between them. This CDR3 is 15 amino acids long. Germline V gene lookup returns CDR1 LGHDT and CDR2 YNNKEL (reference sequence). The CDR3 DNA reads TGTGCCAGCAGGCCGGACAGTAACTCTGGAAACACCATATATTTT. It is translated as CASRPDSNSGNTIYF.

V is TRBV2 and J is TRBJ2-7; D is unclear. The CDR3 extends over 11 amino acids. The germline CDR1 and CDR2 sequences are SNHLY and FYNNEI. Trimming left V 6 bases short and J 3 bases short, with 6 bases between. The CDR3 bases are TGTGCCAGCAGCGGTTACTACGAGCAGTACTTC. Protein product: CASSGYYEQYF.

The chain links TRBV4-3 to TRBJ2-7; TRBD2 matches at 8 bases. Germline-derived CDR1 and CDR2 are LGHNA and YSLEER. J was trimmed by 4 bases and V by 1 base; bases with no gene match: 12. The CDR3 contains 17 residues. The CDR3 spells CASSQGISGGGLYEQYF. The CDR3 DNA is TGCGCCAGCAGCCAAGGGATATCCGGGGGGGGGTTGTACGAGCAGTACTTC.

The rearrangement joins TRBV10-3 to TRBJ2-1; 9 bases line up with TRBD1. V shed 6 bases, J shed 7 bases, and the junction held 7 bases outside the gene matches. The CDR3 contains 14 residues. From germline, CDR1 is ENHRY and CDR2 SYGVKD. The DNA for the CDR3 is TGTGCCATCAGGAGTGGACAGGGGCCGAATGAGCAGTTCTTC. Translation gives CAIRSGQGPNEQFF.

The V and J genes are TRBV18 and TRBJ1-1; 7 positions match TRBD1. With V trimmed by 4 bases and J by 1 base, 12 bases remained unmatched. CDR1 is KGHSH and CDR2 is LQKENI in the germline V gene. The CDR3 totals 17 residues. As DNA, the CDR3 is TGTGCCAGCTCACGTGTGGGACCCGGGACAGCGAACACTGAAGCTTTCTTT. Encoded protein: CASSRVGPGTANTEAFF. The full variable domain, with the rest looked up from reference TRBV18 and TRBJ1-1, is NAGVMQNPRHLVRRRGQEARLRCSPMKGHSHVYWYRQLPEEGLKFMVYLQKENIIDESGMPKERFSAEFPKEGPSILRIQQVVRGDSAAYFCASSRVGPGTANTEAFFGQGTRLTVV.

The rearrangement links TRBV4-3 to TRBJ1-2, with TRBD1 identical over 7 bases. J gave up 4 bases and V 0 bases, and 8 bases lay outside the gene matches. The germline gives CDR1 LGHNA, CDR2 YSLEER. CDR3 size: 16 residues. The DNA of the CDR3 is TGCGCCAGCAGCCAAGACTCCACAGGGGTCCTCTATGGCTACACCTTC. This encodes CASSQDSTGVLYGYTF.

The rearrangement joins TRBV5-1 to TRBJ1-1, with 8 bases lining up with TRBD1. The V and J ends lost 0 bases and 7 bases, in that order; junction bases with no gene match: 11. This CDR3 is built from 16 residues. CDR1 and CDR2 from the germline V gene are SGHRS and YFSETQ. This chain's CDR3 is CASSLEWTGYSGEAFF. CDR3 coding DNA: TGCGCCAGCAGCTTGGAATGGACAGGGTATAGTGGTGAAGCTTTCTTT.